The present T cell receptor (beta chain) was sequenced within a study of T cell clusters in autoimmune cytopenias. Study-level findings and limits: The T cell clusters came from computational analysis alone and lack functional validation. Primary autoimmune cytopenia patients appeared to lack physiological T cell clusters present in healthy donors.

CDR1 and CDR2 from the germline V gene are MNHEY and SVGAGI. The CDR3 length is 15 residues. TRB rearrangements were amplified by touch-down multiplex PCR with mixed TRB-A/B primers. TCRdb reprocessed the multiplex PCR reads, with one entry per CDR3 protein and no DNA. Its table lists a few thousand distinct CDR3 sequences. TRB was amplified from approximately 230 ng of peripheral blood genomic DNA per sample. Its frequency marks this clonotype as medium-sized. Its antigen remains unidentified. The chain combines TRBV6-5 with TRBJ1-1. The TCR comes from a human donor with an autoimmune cytopenia or autoimmune hepatitis (not recorded which). The sequenced sample was peripheral blood. Here the CDR3 reads CASSQTAATIIGAFF.